One sample yielded the 3 T cell receptor beta chains listed below, sequenced in a study of siplizumab effects on memory and regulatory T cells. Profiling relied on immunoSEQ multiplex PCR, and the TCRdb table lists in-frame clones only, not all of them. Among 110,000 or so clones listed, just under 95% were seen once. The sequenced sample consisted of non-Treg CD4+ T cells sorted from blood. Receptors were obtained from a human donor in good health.

CDR3 protein: CASSSYGFYTEAFF. The CDR3 region has the DNA TGTGCCAGCAGCTCGTATGGGTTCTACACTGAAGCTTTCTTT. The V call is TRBV7-3, the J call TRBJ1-1; D remains ambiguous. CDR3 length: 14 residues. CDR1 is SGHTA, CDR2 FQGTGA, per germline. Trimming left V 4 bases short and J 3 bases short, with 12 bases between.

This chain connects TRBV5-5 to TRBJ1-3; maybe TRBD1 (5 bases). V was cut by 2 bases and J by 4 bases, with 10 bases left in between. The CDR3 has 14 residues. Germline V lookup: CDR1 SGHKS, CDR2 YYEKEE (reference sequence). The CDR3 reads CASSFRDGGNTIYF. CDR3 coding DNA: TGTGCCAGCAGCTTTAGGGACGGGGGAAACACCATATATTTT.

V and J are TRBV20-1 and TRBJ1-5; no definite D call. The ends were cut back, 1 base at V and 12 bases at J, with 10 bases in the middle. CDR1 and CDR2 from the germline V gene are DFQATT and SNEGSKA (reference sequence). The CDR3 contains 11 residues. The CDR3 DNA sequence: TGCAGTGCTAGAGTGCCCATCGGCCAGCATTTT. It yields the protein CSARVPIGQHF.